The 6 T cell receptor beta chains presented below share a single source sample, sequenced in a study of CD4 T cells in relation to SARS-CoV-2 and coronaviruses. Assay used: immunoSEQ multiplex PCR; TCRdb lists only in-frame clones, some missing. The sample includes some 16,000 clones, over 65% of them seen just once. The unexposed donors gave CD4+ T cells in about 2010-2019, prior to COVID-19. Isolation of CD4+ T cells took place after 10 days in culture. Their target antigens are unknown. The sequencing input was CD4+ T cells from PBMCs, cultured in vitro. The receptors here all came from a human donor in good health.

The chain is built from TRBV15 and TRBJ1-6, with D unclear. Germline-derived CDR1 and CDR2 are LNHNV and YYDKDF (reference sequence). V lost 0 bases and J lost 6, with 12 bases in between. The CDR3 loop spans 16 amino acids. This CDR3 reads CATSRDSGRLNSPLHF. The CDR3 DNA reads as TGTGCCACCAGCAGAGATTCCGGCAGGCTTAATTCACCCCTCCACTTT.

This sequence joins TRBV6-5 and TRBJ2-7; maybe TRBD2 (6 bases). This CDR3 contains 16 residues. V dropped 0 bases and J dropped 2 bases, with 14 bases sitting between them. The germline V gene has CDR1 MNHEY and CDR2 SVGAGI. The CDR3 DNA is TGTGCCAGCAGTTACTCGTCGGCTAGCGCCGCCTACGAGCAGTACTTC. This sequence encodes CASSYSSASAAYEQYF.

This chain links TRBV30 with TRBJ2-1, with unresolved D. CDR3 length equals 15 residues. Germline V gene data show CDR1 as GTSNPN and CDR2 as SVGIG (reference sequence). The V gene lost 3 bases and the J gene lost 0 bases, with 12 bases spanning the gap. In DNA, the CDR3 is TGTGCCTGGAGACCCGATAGTGGCTCCTACAATGAGCAGTTCTTC. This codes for CAWRPDSGSYNEQFF. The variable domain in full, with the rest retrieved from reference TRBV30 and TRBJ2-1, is SQTIHQWPATLVQPVGSPLSLECTVEGTSNPNLYWYRQAAGRGLQLLFYSVGIGQISSEVPQNLSASRPQDRQFILSSKKLLLSDSGFYLCAWRPDSGSYNEQFFGPGTRLTVL.

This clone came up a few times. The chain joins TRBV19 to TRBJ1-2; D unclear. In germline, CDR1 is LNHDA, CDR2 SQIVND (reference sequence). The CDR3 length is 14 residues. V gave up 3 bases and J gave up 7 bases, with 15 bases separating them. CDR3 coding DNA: TGTGCCAGTAGTATCAGTAGCCGACGGGTTGGCTACACCTTC. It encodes CASSISSRRVGYTF.

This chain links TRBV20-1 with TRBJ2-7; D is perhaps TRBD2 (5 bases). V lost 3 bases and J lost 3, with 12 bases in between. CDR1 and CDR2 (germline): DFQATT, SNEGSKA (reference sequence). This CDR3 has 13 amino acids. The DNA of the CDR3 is TGCAGTGCTAGTATGGGCGGGCTCTACGAGCAGTACTTC. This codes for CSASMGGLYEQYF.

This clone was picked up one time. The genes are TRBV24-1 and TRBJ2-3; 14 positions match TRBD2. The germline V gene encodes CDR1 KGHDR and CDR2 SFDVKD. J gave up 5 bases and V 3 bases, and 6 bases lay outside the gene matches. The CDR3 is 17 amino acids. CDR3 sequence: CATSDPGLAGEGDTQYF. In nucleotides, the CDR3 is TGTGCCACCAGTGATCCGGGACTAGCGGGGGAAGGAGATACGCAGTATTTT.